This T cell receptor (beta chain) appears in the sequencing data of a study of shared clonotypes between healthy human individuals. Study in general: Serving as donors were two women and a few men, whose ages spanned 18 to 49.

Naive CD8 cells, CD45RO-negative and positively selected for CCR7, excluded terminally differentiated effector memory CD45RA+ cells. All donors were Caucasian adults living in Nashville, Tennessee. Whole-study findings and limits: Non-shared clonotypes were found to have lower generation probabilities than the clonotypes that were shared by all four of the sorted-subset donors.

Only in-frame clones appear in the TCRdb table, and some are missing; sequencing was by immunoSEQ multiplex PCR. The table has about 2 million clones, about 95% seen once; the top ten hold 1% to 1.5%. Germline V CDR1 and CDR2: MNHNS, SASEGT. V dropped 2 bases and J dropped 0 bases, with 7 bases sitting between them. This CDR3 has 15 amino acids. Notes on this clone: Its antigen remains unknown.

V usage is TRBV6-1 and J usage is TRBJ2-2; D unclear. Source material: naive CD8+ T cells sorted from blood. The source of this sequence is a man aged 18 to 35 in good health. The CDR3 nucleotides are TGTGCCAGCAGTGAACGCTCTTCGAACACCGGGGAGCTGTTTTTT. Amino acids: CASSERSSNTGELFF.